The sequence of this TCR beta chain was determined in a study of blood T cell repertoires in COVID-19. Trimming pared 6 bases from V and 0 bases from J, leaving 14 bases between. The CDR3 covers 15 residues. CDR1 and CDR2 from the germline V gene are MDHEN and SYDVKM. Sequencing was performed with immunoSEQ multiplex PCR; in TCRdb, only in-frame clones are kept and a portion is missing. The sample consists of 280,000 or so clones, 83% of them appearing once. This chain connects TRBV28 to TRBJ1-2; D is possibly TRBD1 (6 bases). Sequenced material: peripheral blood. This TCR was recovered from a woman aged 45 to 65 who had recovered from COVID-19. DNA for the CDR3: TGTGCCAGCAGCCACGCTGGGACAACTAACTATGGCTACACCTTC. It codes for CASSHAGTTNYGYTF.